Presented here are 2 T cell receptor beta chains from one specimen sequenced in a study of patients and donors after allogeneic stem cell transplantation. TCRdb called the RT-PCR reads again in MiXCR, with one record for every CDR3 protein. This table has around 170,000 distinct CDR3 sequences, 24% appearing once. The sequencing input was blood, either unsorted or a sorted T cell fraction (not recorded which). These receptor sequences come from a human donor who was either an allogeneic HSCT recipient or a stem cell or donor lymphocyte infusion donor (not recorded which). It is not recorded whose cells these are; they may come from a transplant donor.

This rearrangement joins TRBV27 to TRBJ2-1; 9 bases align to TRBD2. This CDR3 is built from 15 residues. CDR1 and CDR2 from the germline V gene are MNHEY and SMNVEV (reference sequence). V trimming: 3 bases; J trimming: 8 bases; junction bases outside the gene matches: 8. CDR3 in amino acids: CASSFSGSKGYEQFF. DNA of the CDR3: TGTGCCAGCAGTTTTAGCGGGAGTAAAGGGTATGAGCAGTTCTTC.

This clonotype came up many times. The CDR3 loop is CASSNRGQDTEAFF. CDR3 sequence (DNA): TGTGCCAGCAGCAACAGGGGCCAGGACACTGAAGCTTTCTTT. The V gene is TRBV9, the J gene TRBJ1-1; TRBD1 agrees at 7 bases. Germline V lookup: CDR1 SGDLS, CDR2 YYNGEE. The CDR3 is made up of 14 amino acids. V lost 4 bases and J lost 3; bases outside the gene matches: 6.